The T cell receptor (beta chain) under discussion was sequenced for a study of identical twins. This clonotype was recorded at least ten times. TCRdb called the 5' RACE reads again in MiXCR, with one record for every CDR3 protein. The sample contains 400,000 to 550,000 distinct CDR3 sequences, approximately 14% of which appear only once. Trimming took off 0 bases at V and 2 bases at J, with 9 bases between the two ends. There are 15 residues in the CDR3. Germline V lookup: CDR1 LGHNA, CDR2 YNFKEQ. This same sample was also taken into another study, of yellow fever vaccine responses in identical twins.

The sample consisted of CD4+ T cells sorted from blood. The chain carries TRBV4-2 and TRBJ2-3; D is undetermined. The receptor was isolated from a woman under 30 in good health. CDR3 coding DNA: TGTGCCAGCAGCCAAGAAGGCCTAAACACAGATACGCAGTATTTT. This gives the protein CASSQEGLNTDTQYF.